The next 21 T cell receptor beta chains were all read from a single sample in a study of control samples from healthy donors and cancer patients. Clones were sequenced by immunoSEQ multiplex PCR, and TCRdb holds only the in-frame ones, with some missing. The data contain approximately 120,000 clones, around 90% of them seen just once; the ten biggest clones take up around 8.7%. The sequenced material came from blood. The receptors derive from a man in his forties in good health.

The genes are TRBV9 and TRBJ2-5, with 9 positions matching TRBD2. Germline-derived CDR1 and CDR2 are SGDLS and YYNGEE. The CDR3 is 15 residues long. V trimming: 5 bases; J trimming: 7 bases; junction bases outside the gene matches: 12. The CDR3, as DNA: TGTGCCAGCAGTGGAGCGGGGGGCGAGCGGGGGACCCAGTACTTC. As protein: CASSGAGGERGTQYF.

V and J are TRBV30 and TRBJ1-6, with D unclear. Germline loops: CDR1 GTSNPN, CDR2 SVGIG (reference sequence). V dropped 4 bases and J dropped 2 bases, with 9 bases sitting between them. The CDR3 contains 14 residues. CDR3 bases: TGTGCCTGGAATAGGGAGCCCTATAATTCACCCCTCCACTTT. Protein sequence: CAWNREPYNSPLHF.

The rearrangement uses TRBV6-5 and TRBJ2-2; 11 positions match TRBD1. Germline assignment: CDR1 MNHEY and CDR2 SVGAGI. CDR3 length: 15 residues. Germline trimming cut 2 bases from V and 8 bases from J; bases unmatched to any gene: 4. CDR3 residues: CASSYRTGGIGELFF. The CDR3 bases are TGTGCCAGCAGTTACCGGACAGGGGGCATAGGGGAGCTGTTTTTT.

The chain links TRBV30 to TRBJ2-1; TRBD2 is a possible D gene (7 bases). The CDR3 runs 12 residues. With 1 base removed from V and 15 bases from J, the gap between germline ends came to 16 bases. Germline assignment: CDR1 GTSNPN and CDR2 SVGIG (reference sequence). The chain's CDR3 is CAWSGGGEVLFF. For the CDR3, the DNA is TGTGCCTGGAGTGGAGGGGGGGAAGTTTTGTTCTTC.

This clone was seen a single time. The chain combines TRBV9 with TRBJ2-1, with TRBD2 matching over 11 bases. Germline values: CDR1 SGDLS, CDR2 YYNGEE. V shed 0 bases, J shed 3 bases, and the junction held 2 bases outside the gene matches. This CDR3 spans 16 amino acids. The CDR3 reads CASSVGLAGGYNEQFF. Here the CDR3 DNA reads TGTGCCAGCAGCGTAGGTCTAGCGGGGGGCTACAATGAGCAGTTCTTC.

The CDR3 DNA sequence: TGTGCCAGCAGTCGGACAGGGAGGAACACTGAAGCTTTCTTT. Translated, it gives CASSRTGRNTEAFF. V usage is TRBV5-4 and J usage is TRBJ1-1; 8 nucleotides line up with TRBD1. V lost 5 bases to trimming and J lost 1 base; unmatched junction nucleotides: 4. The CDR3 length is 14 residues. Per germline, CDR1 SGHNT and CDR2 YYREEE (reference sequence).

The CDR3 DNA reads TGTGCCTGGAGGCCGAGAGGCACAGATACGCAGTATTTT. This sequence encodes CAWRPRGTDTQYF. This rearrangement joins TRBV30 to TRBJ2-3, with D uncertain. V was cut by 3 bases and J by 1 base, with 8 bases left in between. Germline CDR1 GTSNPN, CDR2 SVGIG (reference sequence). This CDR3 contains 13 residues.

This rearrangement joins TRBV3-1 (or the pseudogene TRBV3-2) to TRBJ1-2; D perhaps matches TRBD1 (6 bases). Germline CDR1 reads LGHDT; CDR2 reads YNNKEL (reference sequence). The germline V and J ends were trimmed by 3 bases and 7 bases, with 24 bases remaining between them. There are 17 residues in the CDR3. CDR3 DNA: TGTGCCAGCAGCCAGGCCTTTTCCTGGACAGCGTCTAGTGGCTACACCTTC. Translation: CASSQAFSWTASSGYTF.

About this clone itself: At one boundary the junction diverges from the germline segment, which might be a read error. The rearrangement joins TRBV7-2 to TRBJ2-3, with D possibly matching TRBD2 (6 bases). The germline gives CDR1 SGHTA, CDR2 FQGNSA. This CDR3 has 14 residues. The CDR3 nucleotides read TGTGCCGGCAGCCCGACTAGTACTGCAGATACGCAGTATTTT. It translates to CAGSPTSTADTQYF.

This chain links TRBV3-1 (or the pseudogene TRBV3-2) with TRBJ2-2; either TRBD1 or TRBD2 may supply D (6 bases each). CDR1 is LGHDT and CDR2 is YNNKEL in the germline V gene (reference sequence). V lost 4 bases and J lost 1, with 10 bases in between. This CDR3 spans 15 amino acids. This chain's CDR3 is CASSLRGQNTGELFF. The CDR3 DNA reads TGTGCCAGCAGCCTTCGGGGGCAGAACACCGGGGAGCTGTTTTTT.

V usage is TRBV12-1 and J usage is TRBJ1-6; whether TRBD1, the table's D call, matches the DNA was not checked. TRBV12-1 is recorded as a pseudogene. This CDR3 has 15 residues. CDR3: CASSPRQGTGSPLHF. The CDR3 coding sequence is TGTGCCAGCAGCCCCAGACAGGGGACAGGATCACCCCTCCACTTT.

The V gene is TRBV14, the J gene TRBJ1-1; maybe TRBD1 (6 bases). Germline V gene data show CDR1 as SGHDN and CDR2 as FVKESK. The CDR3 sequence is 13 residues long. Trimming left V 4 bases short and J 11 bases short, with 17 bases between. CDR3 sequence (DNA): TGTGCCAGCAGCCCCGGACAGTCCGATAGGGCTTTCTTT. Protein sequence: CASSPGQSDRAFF.

This chain uses TRBV6-5 with TRBJ1-2; 9 bases map to TRBD1. The V gene's germline CDR1 is MNHEY and CDR2 SVGAGI. V shed 6 bases, J shed 1 base, and the junction held 6 bases outside the gene matches. The CDR3 extends over 15 amino acids. CDR3 nucleotides: TGTGCCAGCAGCTCACCGGGACAGGGTAACTATGGCTACACCTTC. Translated: CASSSPGQGNYGYTF.

The chain links TRBV25-1 to TRBJ2-3, with 9 bases that match TRBD2. V lost 5 bases, J lost 8 bases, and 8 bases stayed unmatched. CDR1 is MGHDK and CDR2 is SYGVNS in the germline V gene. This CDR3 region has 14 residues. As DNA, the CDR3 is TGTGCCAGCAGTATACACGGGACTAGCATTACGCAGTATTTT. Its translation: CASSIHGTSITQYF.

The V and J genes are TRBV13 and TRBJ2-7; D is uncertain. Germline-derived CDR1 and CDR2 are PRHDT and FYEKMQ (reference sequence). V was shortened by 5 bases and J by 0 bases, with 5 bases between the two germline ends. This CDR3 is built from 12 residues. The CDR3, as DNA: TGTGCCAGCAGCACGAGCTCCTACGAGCAGTACTTC. This sequence encodes CASSTSSYEQYF.

The chain couples TRBV7-9 to TRBJ2-5; tentatively, D is TRBD1 (5 bases). The CDR3 has 13 amino acids. V dropped 1 base and J dropped 7 bases, with 10 bases sitting between them. Germline values: CDR1 SEHNR, CDR2 FQNEAQ (reference sequence). The CDR3 bases are TGTGCCAGCAGCTTAGTTGGTAGGGGGACCCAGTACTTC. Protein: CASSLVGRGTQYF.

The rearrangement links TRBV9 to TRBJ2-6; a possible D gene is TRBD1 (6 bases). Germline-derived CDR1 and CDR2 are SGDLS and YYNGEE. Trimming stripped 3 bases from V and 3 bases from J, with 22 bases between. The CDR3 spans 19 residues. The CDR3 protein is CASSAPIRAGVGGANVLTF. CDR3 nucleotide sequence: TGTGCCAGCAGCGCCCCGATTCGGGCAGGGGTCGGTGGGGCCAACGTCCTGACTTTC. Variable domain in full (rest from reference TRBV9 and TRBJ2-6): DSGVTQTPKHLITATGQRVTLRCSPRSGDLSVYWYQQSLDQGLQFLIQYYNGEERAKGNILERFSAQQFPDLHSELNLSSLELGDSALYFCASSAPIRAGVGGANVLTFGAGSRLTVL.

The V gene is TRBV7-9, the J gene TRBJ2-6; 7 bases align to TRBD1. Trimming at V came to 3 bases and at J to 2 bases, leaving 10 bases not matched to a gene. Germline V lookup: CDR1 SEHNR, CDR2 FQNEAQ (reference sequence). The CDR3 contains 18 residues. CDR3 DNA sequence: TGTGCCAGCAGCTTTCGACCCCTAACAGGGGCTGGGGCCAACGTCCTGACTTTC. Protein sequence: CASSFRPLTGAGANVLTF.

This clone occurred once. This sequence joins TRBV6-5 and TRBJ2-1; D is unclear. In germline, CDR1 is MNHEY, CDR2 SVGAGI. This CDR3 contains 15 residues. Trimming shortened V by 6 bases and J by 2 bases, and 14 bases separated the two germline ends. This chain's CDR3 is CASRRGRITYNEQFF. DNA of the CDR3: TGTGCCAGCAGACGCGGTCGGATTACCTACAATGAGCAGTTCTTC.

The CDR3 loop reads CASSLAGLTDTQYF. CDR3 DNA sequence: TGTGCCAGCAGCTTAGCCGGGCTCACAGATACGCAGTATTTT. V usage is TRBV7-3 and J usage is TRBJ2-3; D gene ambiguous. In germline, CDR1 is SGHTA, CDR2 FQGTGA. The V end lost 2 bases, the J end lost 2 bases, and 8 bases lay between the germline ends. The CDR3 is made up of 14 amino acids.

The count of this clone is one. The rearrangement joins TRBV29-1 to TRBJ2-5; 10 bases fit TRBD1. With V trimmed by 7 bases and J by 3 bases, 2 bases remained unmatched. Germline V gene sequence: CDR1 SQVTM, CDR2 ANQGSEA. The CDR3 has 12 residues. The CDR3 DNA reads TGCAGCGGAGGGACAGGGGAAGAGACCCAGTACTTC. Translated: CSGGTGEETQYF.